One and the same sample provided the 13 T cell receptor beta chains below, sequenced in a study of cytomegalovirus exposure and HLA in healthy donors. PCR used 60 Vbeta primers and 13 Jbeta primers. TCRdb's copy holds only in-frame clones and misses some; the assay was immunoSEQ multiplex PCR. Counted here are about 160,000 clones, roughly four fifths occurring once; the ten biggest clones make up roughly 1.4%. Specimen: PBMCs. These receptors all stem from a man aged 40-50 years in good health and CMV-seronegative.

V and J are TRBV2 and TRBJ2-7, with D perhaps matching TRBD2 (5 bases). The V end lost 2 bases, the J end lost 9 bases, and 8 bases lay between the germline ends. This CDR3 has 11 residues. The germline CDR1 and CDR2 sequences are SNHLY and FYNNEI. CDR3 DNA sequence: TGTGCCAGCAGTGAAACGGGGTGGCAGTACGTC. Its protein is CASSETGWQYV.

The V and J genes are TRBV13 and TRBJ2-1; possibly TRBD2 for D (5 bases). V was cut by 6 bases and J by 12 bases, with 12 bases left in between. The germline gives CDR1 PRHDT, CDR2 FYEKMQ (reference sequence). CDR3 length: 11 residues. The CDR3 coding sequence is TGTGCCAGCAGAGATCTAGAGGGGCAGTTCTTC. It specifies CASRDLEGQFF.

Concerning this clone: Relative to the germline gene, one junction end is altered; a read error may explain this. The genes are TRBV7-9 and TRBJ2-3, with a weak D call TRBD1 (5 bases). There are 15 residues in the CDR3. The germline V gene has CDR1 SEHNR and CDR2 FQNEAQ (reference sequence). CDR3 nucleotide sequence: TGTTCCAGCAGCCCCACATGGGGCGCAGAAGATACGCAGTATTTT. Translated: CSSSPTWGAEDTQYF.

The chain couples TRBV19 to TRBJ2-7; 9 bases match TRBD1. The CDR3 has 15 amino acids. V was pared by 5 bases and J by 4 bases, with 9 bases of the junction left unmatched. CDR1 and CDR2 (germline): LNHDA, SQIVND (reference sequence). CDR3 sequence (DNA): TGTGCCAGTAGTGCAGGACAGGGGCGGTTGTACGAGCAGTACTTC. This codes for CASSAGQGRLYEQYF. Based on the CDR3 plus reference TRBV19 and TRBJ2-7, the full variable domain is DGGITQSPKYLFRKEGQNVTLSCEQNLNHDAMYWYRQDPGQGLRLIYYSQIVNDFQKGDIAEGYSVSREKKESFPLTVTSAQKNPTAFYLCASSAGQGRLYEQYFGPGTRLTVT.

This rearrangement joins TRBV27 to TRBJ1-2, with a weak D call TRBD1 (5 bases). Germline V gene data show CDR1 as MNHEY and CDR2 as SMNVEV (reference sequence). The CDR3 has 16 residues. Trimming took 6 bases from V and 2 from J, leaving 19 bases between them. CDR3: CASSPGAQGLNYGYTF. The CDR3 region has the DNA TGTGCCAGCAGCCCAGGCGCGCAGGGACTAAACTATGGCTACACCTTC.

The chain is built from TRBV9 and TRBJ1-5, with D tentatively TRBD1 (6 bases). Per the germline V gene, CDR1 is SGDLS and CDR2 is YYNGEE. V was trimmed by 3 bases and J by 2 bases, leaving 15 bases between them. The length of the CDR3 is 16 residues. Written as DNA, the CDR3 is TGTGCCAGCAGCGGAGGAGCAGGGGATGGCAATCAGCCCCAGCATTTT. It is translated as CASSGGAGDGNQPQHF.

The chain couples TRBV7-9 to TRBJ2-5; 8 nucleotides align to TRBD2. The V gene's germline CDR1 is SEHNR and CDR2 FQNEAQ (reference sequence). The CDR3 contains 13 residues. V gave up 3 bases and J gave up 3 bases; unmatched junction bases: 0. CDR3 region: CASSFGREETQYF. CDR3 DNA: TGTGCCAGCAGCTTCGGGAGGGAAGAGACCCAGTACTTC.

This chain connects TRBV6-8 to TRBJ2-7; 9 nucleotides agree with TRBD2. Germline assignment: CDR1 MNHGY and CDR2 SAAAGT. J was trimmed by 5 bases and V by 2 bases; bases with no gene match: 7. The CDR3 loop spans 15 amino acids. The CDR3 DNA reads TGTGCCAGCAGTTACCCGGGGACTAGCTCAGACGAGCAGTACTTC. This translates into CASSYPGTSSDEQYF.

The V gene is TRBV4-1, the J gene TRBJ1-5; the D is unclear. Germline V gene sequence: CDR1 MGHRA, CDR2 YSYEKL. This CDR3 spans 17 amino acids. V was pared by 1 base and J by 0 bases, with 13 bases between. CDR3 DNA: TGCGCCAGCAGCCAAGTCCCACAGATGTATAGCAATCAGCCCCAGCATTTT. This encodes CASSQVPQMYSNQPQHF.

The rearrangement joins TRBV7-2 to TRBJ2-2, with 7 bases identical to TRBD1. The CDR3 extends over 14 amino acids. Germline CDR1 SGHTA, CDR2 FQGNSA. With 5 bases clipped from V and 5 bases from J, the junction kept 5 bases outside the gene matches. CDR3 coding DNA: TGTGCCAGCAGCCGCCGGGACAGAACCGGGGAGCTGTTTTTT. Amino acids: CASSRRDRTGELFF.

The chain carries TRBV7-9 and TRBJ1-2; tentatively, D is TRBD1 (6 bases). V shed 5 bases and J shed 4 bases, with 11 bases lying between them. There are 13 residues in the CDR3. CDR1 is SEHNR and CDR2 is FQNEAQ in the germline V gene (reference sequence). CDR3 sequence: CASSPGQSYGYTF. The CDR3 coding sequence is TGTGCCAGCAGCCCAGGACAGAGCTATGGCTACACCTTC.

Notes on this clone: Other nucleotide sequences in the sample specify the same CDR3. The CDR3 is CASSAREGKNIQYF. CDR3 DNA: TGTGCCAGCAGCGCCCGGGAGGGCAAAAACATTCAGTACTTC. The gene calls are TRBV7-9 and TRBJ2-4, with 8 bases aligning to TRBD2. The CDR3 contains 14 residues. V was pared by 5 bases and J by 3 bases, with 3 bases of the junction left unmatched. Germline values: CDR1 SEHNR, CDR2 FQNEAQ (reference sequence). Based on the CDR3 plus reference TRBV7-9 and TRBJ2-4, the full variable domain is DTGVSQNPRHKITKRGQNVTFRCDPISEHNRLYWYRQTLGQGPEFLTYFQNEAQLEKSRLLSDRFSAERPKGSFSTLEIQRTEQGDSAMYLCASSAREGKNIQYFGAGTRLSVL.

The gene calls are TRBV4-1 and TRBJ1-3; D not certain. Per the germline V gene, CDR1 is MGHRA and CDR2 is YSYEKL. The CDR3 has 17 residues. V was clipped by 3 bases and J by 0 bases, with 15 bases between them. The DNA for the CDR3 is TGCGCCAGCAGCCAGAGGTCAATAGCGTTCTCTGGAAACACCATATATTTT. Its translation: CASSQRSIAFSGNTIYF.